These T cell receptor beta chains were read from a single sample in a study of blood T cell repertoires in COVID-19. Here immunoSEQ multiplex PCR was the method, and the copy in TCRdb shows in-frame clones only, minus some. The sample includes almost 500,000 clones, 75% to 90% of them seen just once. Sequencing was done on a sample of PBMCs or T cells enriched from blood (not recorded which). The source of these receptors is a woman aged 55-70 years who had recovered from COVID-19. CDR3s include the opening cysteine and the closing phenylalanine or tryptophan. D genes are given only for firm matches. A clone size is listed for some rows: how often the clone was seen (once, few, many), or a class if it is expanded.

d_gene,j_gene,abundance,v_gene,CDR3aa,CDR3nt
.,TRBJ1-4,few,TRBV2,CASSEDNNEKLFF,TGTGCCAGCAGTGAAGACAATAATGAAAAACTGTTTTTT
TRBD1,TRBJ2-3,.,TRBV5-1,CASSDRPSTDTQYF,TGCGCCAGCTCGGACAGGCCCTCCACAGATACGCAGTATTTT
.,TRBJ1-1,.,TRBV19,CASSDPRGWGAFF,TGTGCCAGTTCAGACCCAAGAGGATGGGGCGCTTTCTTT
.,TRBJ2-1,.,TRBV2,CASSQGFTYNEQFF,TGTGCCAGCAGTCAGGGGTTCACCTACAATGAGCAGTTCTTC
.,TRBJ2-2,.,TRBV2,CASSESPSVGELFF,TGTGCCAGCAGTGAGAGCCCTAGTGTCGGGGAGCTGTTTTTT
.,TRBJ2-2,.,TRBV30,CAWRQVRATGELFF,TGTGCCTGGAGACAGGTCAGGGCCACCGGGGAGCTGTTTTTT
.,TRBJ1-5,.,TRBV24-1,CATSDRYTGMGDQPQHF,TGTGCCACCAGTGACCGATATACAGGGATGGGGGATCAGCCCCAGCATTTT
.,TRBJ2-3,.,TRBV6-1,CASSDRDTRGDTQYF,TGTGCCAGCAGTGACCGGGACACCAGAGGGGATACGCAGTATTTT
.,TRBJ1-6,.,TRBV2,CASSGGNNSPLHF,TGTGCCAGCTCGGGGGGGAATAATTCACCCCTCCACTTT
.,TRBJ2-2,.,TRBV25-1,CASSRSRGTNTGELFF,TGTGCCAGCAGCCGGTCCAGGGGAACGAACACCGGGGAGCTGTTTTTT
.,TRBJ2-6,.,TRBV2,CASSREASGANVLTF,TGTGCCAGCAGTCGAGAGGCTTCAGGGGCCAACGTCCTGACTTTC
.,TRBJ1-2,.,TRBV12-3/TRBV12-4,CASSLRYGYTF,TGTGCCAGCAGTCTACGGTATGGCTACACCTTC
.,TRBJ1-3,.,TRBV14,CASSRGPGILSGNTIYF,TGTGCCAGCAGCCGCGGCCCGGGGATCCTCTCTGGAAACACCATATATTTT
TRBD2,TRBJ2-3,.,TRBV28,CASSLAGGGPDTQYF,TGTGCCAGCAGTTTGGCGGGGGGGGGCCCAGATACGCAGTATTTT
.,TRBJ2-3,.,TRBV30,CAWSASSERDTQYF,TGTGCCTGGAGTGCCTCTAGCGAGAGAGATACGCAGTATTTT
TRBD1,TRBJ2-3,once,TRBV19,CASSDRDRGVDTQYF,TGTGCCAGTAGTGACCGGGACAGGGGGGTAGATACGCAGTATTTT
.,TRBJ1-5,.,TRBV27,CASSTRQFNSNQPQHF,TGTGCCAGCAGTACCAGACAGTTCAATAGCAATCAGCCCCAGCATTTT
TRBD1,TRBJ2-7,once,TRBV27,CASWQRRDSPREQYF,TGTGCCAGTTGGCAGCGTCGGGACAGCCCTAGAGAGCAGTACTTC
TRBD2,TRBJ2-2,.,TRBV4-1,CASSQEGSGGALGELFF,TGCGCCAGCAGCCAAGAAGGCAGCGGGGGGGCTCTCGGGGAGCTGTTTTTT
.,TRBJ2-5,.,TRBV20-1,CSASQGGEETQYF,TGCAGTGCTAGTCAGGGGGGCGAAGAGACCCAGTACTTC
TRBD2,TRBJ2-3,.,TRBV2,CASSGPSGGAPLTDTQYF,TGTGCCAGCAGTGGACCTAGCGGGGGGGCCCCCCTCACAGATACGCAGTATTTT
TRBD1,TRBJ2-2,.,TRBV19,CASSTYRGTGELFF,TGTGCCAGTAGTACTTACAGGGGCACCGGGGAGCTGTTTTTT
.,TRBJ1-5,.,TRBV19,CASSPAFVTQGSQPQHF,TGTGCCAGTAGCCCAGCCTTTGTGACGCAGGGCTCTCAGCCCCAGCATTTT
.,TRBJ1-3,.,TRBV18,CASSPVRESGNTIYF,TGTGCCAGCTCACCGGTTAGGGAGTCCGGAAACACCATATATTTT
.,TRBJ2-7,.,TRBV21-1,CASSSPGRNSYEQYF,TGTGCCAGCAGCTCCCCAGGAAGAAACTCCTACGAGCAGTACTTC
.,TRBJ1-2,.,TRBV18,CASSPSEYGYTF,TGTGCCAGCTCACCTTCCGAGTATGGCTACACCTTC
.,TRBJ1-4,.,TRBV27,CASSLNRLGEKLFF,TGTGCCAGCAGTTTAAACAGGTTAGGAGAAAAACTGTTTTTT
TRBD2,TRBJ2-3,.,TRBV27,CASSWRSRGLAGGKDTQYF,TGTGCCAGCAGTTGGCGATCCCGGGGACTAGCGGGTGGAAAGGATACGCAGTATTTT